This passage covers 16 T cell receptor beta chains from one sample sequenced in a study of blood T cell repertoires in COVID-19. Some clones are missing from TCRdb's copy, which holds only in-frame ones; the method was immunoSEQ multiplex PCR. This table holds 390,000 or so clones, roughly 80% found once. Sequenced material: PBMCs or T cells enriched from blood (not recorded which). The receptors shown here come from a woman aged 50 to 65 who had recovered from COVID-19.

The V call is TRBV19, the J call TRBJ2-7, with D perhaps TRBD2 (5 bases). The CDR3 covers 15 residues. Trimming removed 3 bases at V and 2 bases at J, with 14 bases between. From germline, CDR1 is LNHDA and CDR2 SQIVND (reference sequence). Here the CDR3 DNA reads TGTGCCAGTAGTATCCGACTCTTGGGAGCCTACGAGCAGTACTTC. This codes for CASSIRLLGAYEQYF. Variable domain in full (rest from reference TRBV19 and TRBJ2-7): DGGITQSPKYLFRKEGQNVTLSCEQNLNHDAMYWYRQDPGQGLRLIYYSQIVNDFQKGDIAEGYSVSREKKESFPLTVTSAQKNPTAFYLCASSIRLLGAYEQYFGPGTRLTVT.

The rearrangement links TRBV19 to TRBJ1-2; possibly TRBD1 for D (5 bases). Germline V gene sequence: CDR1 LNHDA, CDR2 SQIVND (reference sequence). The V end was cut by 7 bases, the J end by 7 bases, with 10 bases between. This CDR3 contains 11 residues. CDR3 DNA: TGTGCCAGTATCGGGGGAGGTGGCTACACCTTC. It is translated as CASIGGGGYTF.

This clone was seen more than once but under ten times. CDR3 nucleotide sequence: TGTGCCAGCAGCAAAGTAGAGAGGGAACAGGGTCCCTACGAGCAGTACTTC. This encodes CASSKVEREQGPYEQYF. The chain has TRBV21-1 and TRBJ2-7; the table's D call of TRBD1 was not tested on the DNA. TRBV21-1 has pseudogene status. This CDR3 region has 17 residues.

This sequence joins TRBV2 and TRBJ1-4; a weak D match, TRBD1 (6 bases). The V end lost 4 bases, the J end lost 7 bases, and 16 bases lay between the germline ends. The germline V gene has CDR1 SNHLY and CDR2 FYNNEI. The CDR3 spans 15 residues. In nucleotides, the CDR3 is TGTGCCAGCAGTGGCGTTGGCCAGGGGCTTGAAAAACTGTTTTTT. Protein sequence: CASSGVGQGLEKLFF.

The chain recombines TRBV5-1 with TRBJ2-1, with TRBD1 identical over 7 bases. Looked up from germline, CDR1 is SGHRS and CDR2 is YFSETQ. This CDR3 contains 16 residues. V gave up 4 bases and J gave up 5 bases; unmatched junction bases: 12. In DNA, the CDR3 is TGCGCCAGCAGCCTAACTTCTCCGGGACAGAACAATGAGCAGTTCTTC. It yields the protein CASSLTSPGQNNEQFF.

The gene calls are TRBV11-2 and TRBJ1-2; D might be TRBD1 (6 bases). Looked up from germline, CDR1 is SGHAT and CDR2 is FQNNGV. There are 15 residues in the CDR3. Between the trimmed V and J ends, which lost 1 base and 4 bases, there was a span of 13 bases. The CDR3 reads CASSLGQAGTYGYTF. As DNA, the CDR3 is TGTGCCAGCAGCTTAGGACAGGCAGGGACCTATGGCTACACCTTC.

This chain connects TRBV11-3 to TRBJ2-7; TRBD2 might be the D (5 bases). V was shortened by 3 bases and J by 7 bases, with 16 bases between the two germline ends. Per germline, CDR1 SGHNT and CDR2 YENEEA. The CDR3 has 14 amino acids. Here the CDR3 DNA reads TGTGCCAGCAGCTTCGCCGCGGGCGTGGCAGAGCAGTACTTC. Protein product: CASSFAAGVAEQYF.

The chain carries TRBV7-2 and TRBJ2-3; 11 bases map to TRBD2. This CDR3 has 21 residues. Germline V gene sequence: CDR1 SGHTA, CDR2 FQGNSA. The junction had 18 bases not matched to a gene; V was cut back by 0 bases and J by 4 bases. CDR3 sequence: CASSLAPTSGILSARADTQYF. The CDR3 coding sequence is TGTGCCAGCAGCTTAGCACCGACTAGCGGGATACTATCCGCACGGGCAGATACGCAGTATTTT. The variable domain in full, completed from reference TRBV7-2 and TRBJ2-3, reads GAGVSQSPSNKVTEKGKDVELRCDPISGHTALYWYRQSLGQGLEFLIYFQGNSAPDKSGLPSDRFSAERTGGSVSTLTIQRTQQEDSAVYLCASSLAPTSGILSARADTQYFGPGTRLTVL.

This clone has just one count. The sample contains more than one DNA sequence encoding this CDR3. The chain joins TRBV30 to TRBJ1-1, with D possibly being TRBD1 (5 bases). From germline, CDR1 is GTSNPN and CDR2 SVGIG (reference sequence). V lost 5 bases to trimming and J lost 4 bases, with 11 bases between them. The CDR3 length is 12 residues. The CDR3 region is CAWGGGGTEAFF. CDR3 nucleotide sequence: TGTGCCTGGGGCGGGGGAGGCACTGAAGCTTTCTTT.

Only a few counts were recorded for this clone. The chain has TRBV7-2 and TRBJ2-5; D unclear. The V and J ends lost 2 bases and 5 bases respectively, with 12 bases between them. This CDR3 has 14 amino acids. CDR1 is SGHTA and CDR2 is FQGNSA in the germline V gene. Here the CDR3 reads CASSLPPIGETQYF. DNA of the CDR3: TGTGCCAGCAGCTTACCCCCAATCGGGGAGACCCAGTACTTC.

Only a few counts were recorded for this clone. This rearrangement joins TRBV7-2 to TRBJ1-1; 7 nucleotides align to TRBD1. With V trimmed by 5 bases and J by 8 bases, 8 bases remained unmatched. Per germline, CDR1 SGHTA and CDR2 FQGNSA. This CDR3 comprises 13 residues. CDR3 sequence: CASSPRQGGEAFF. CDR3 in DNA: TGTGCCAGCAGCCCGCGACAGGGTGGAGAAGCTTTCTTT.

The J gene is TRBJ1-5, the V gene TRBV7-9; 8 nucleotides line up with TRBD1. The CDR3 spans 18 residues. The ends lost 1 base at V and 6 bases at J; junction bases unmatched: 14. The germline CDR1 and CDR2 sequences are SEHNR and FQNEAQ (reference sequence). The CDR3 reads CASSLELGTGGVSQPQHF. For the CDR3, the DNA is TGTGCCAGCAGCTTAGAATTAGGGACAGGCGGTGTCAGTCAGCCCCAGCATTTT.

This clone was recorded only once. The gene calls are TRBV7-2 and TRBJ2-7, with 8 bases that match TRBD2. The CDR3 runs to 16 residues. V lost 5 bases, J lost 2 bases, and 11 bases stayed unmatched. Per the germline V gene, CDR1 is SGHTA and CDR2 is FQGNSA. CDR3 DNA: TGTGCCAGCAGCAGAGAGGCTAGCGGGCTAACCTACGAGCAGTACTTC. Translation gives CASSREASGLTYEQYF. The variable domain in full, completed from reference TRBV7-2 and TRBJ2-7, reads GAGVSQSPSNKVTEKGKDVELRCDPISGHTALYWYRQSLGQGLEFLIYFQGNSAPDKSGLPSDRFSAERTGGSVSTLTIQRTQQEDSAVYLCASSREASGLTYEQYFGPGTRLTVT.

The rearrangement joins TRBV5-1 to TRBJ1-4; D remains ambiguous. The CDR3 spans 17 residues. Germline V gives CDR1 SGHRS, CDR2 YFSETQ. Trimming stripped 1 base from V and 0 bases from J, with 13 bases between. The CDR3 reads CASSLYTASATNEKLFF. The CDR3 bases are TGCGCCAGCAGCTTGTATACCGCGTCCGCAACTAATGAAAAACTGTTTTTT. Looking up the rest from reference TRBV5-1 and TRBJ1-4 gives the full variable domain: KAGVTQTPRYLIKTRGQQVTLSCSPISGHRSVSWYQQTPGQGLQFLFEYFSETQRNKGNFPGRFSGRQFSNSRSEMNVSTLELGDSALYLCASSLYTASATNEKLFFGSGTQLSVL.

This clone was seen more than once but under ten times. The chain couples TRBV4-3 to TRBJ1-2; D gene uncertain. The CDR3 is made up of 14 amino acids. Trimming cost V 1 base and J 0 bases, with 6 bases left between them. Germline V gives CDR1 LGHNA, CDR2 YSLEER. The CDR3 DNA reads as TGCGCCAGCAGCCAAGGCGTAGCTAACTATGGCTACACCTTC. This encodes CASSQGVANYGYTF.

The V gene is TRBV4-3, the J gene TRBJ1-4; unclear D gene. The CDR3 runs 14 residues. CDR1 LGHNA and CDR2 YSLEER come from the germline V gene. V was cut by 0 bases and J by 4 bases, with 6 bases left in between. Here the CDR3 DNA reads TGCGCCAGCAGCCAAGACAGACTTAATGAAAAACTGTTTTTT. Its protein is CASSQDRLNEKLFF.